This T cell receptor (beta chain) came from a study of tumor and adjacent non-tumor tissue in lung cancer. In the study overall: Aged about 31 to 80 years, patients included 9 to 11 men and 5 women with stage I to III disease.

The template was RNA from unsorted bulk tissue. The normal lung tissue was taken more than 3 cm from the tumor edge. Study-level points and caveats: Tumor repertoires had a smaller top 100 clone share than normal lung. Significantly higher TCR diversity was found in tumor than normal lung.

CDR3 length equals 16 residues. Germline CDR1 LGHNA, CDR2 YNFKEQ. Points on this clonotype: Antigen specificity is unknown. A junction end diverges from the germline sequence, so it may reflect a read error.

The library came from three nested PCR rounds adapted from ARM-PCR protocols. From the multiplex PCR reads, TCRdb called clonotypes with MiXCR, one entry per CDR3 protein. The profile shows 100,000 or so distinct CDR3 sequences, roughly 78% of them singletons. This clonotype was sampled from a man aged 55 to 69 with small cell lung cancer. The sequencing sample was made of distant non-tumor lung tissue. V and J are TRBV4-2 and TRBJ2-2; a weak D match, TRBD2 (5 bases). CDR3 in amino acids: CAKSQDMRANTGELFF. For the CDR3, the DNA is TGTGCCAAGAGCCAGGATATGAGGGCCAACACGGGGGAGCTGTTTTTT.